The 5 T cell receptor beta chains presented below share a single source sample, sequenced in a study of CD8+ T cells in alopecia areata (dated by TCRdb to 2016 to 2018). The library was built by means of the immunoSEQ multiplex PCR assay. To provide template for TCR sequencing, every sample had RNA extracted and reverse transcribed into cDNA. Drawn from immuneACCESS, this table holds only the in-frame rearrangements with V and J called that TCRdb kept. Clones are partly lost; checked studies trace under half to an unresolved V gene and leave the rest unexplained. This sample gives around 190,000 clones in total; approximately 56% of them show up just once. The ten largest clones add up to 0.65% to 0.7% of the sample. In the paper's terms, the time point label means: about four weeks on oral tofacitinib. Read against the paper, the sample's treatment or condition label means: oral pan-JAK inhibitor, 5-10 mg twice daily.

The specimen comprised CD4+ T cells sorted from blood, sampled at week 4, from a patient treated with tofacitinib. Every receptor here comes from a human donor with alopecia areata.

The J gene is TRBJ1-4, the V gene TRBV30; the D gene is possibly TRBD1 (5 bases). Germline CDR1 and CDR2: GTSNPN and SVGIG (reference sequence). The CDR3 contains 11 residues. The chain's CDR3 is CAFAGTGKLFF. CDR3 DNA sequence: TGTGCTTTCGCCGGGACGGGGAAACTGTTTTTT.

The gene calls are TRBV19 and TRBJ2-7; D might be TRBD2 (5 bases). Deletions cut 11 bases from V and 7 bases from J, with 24 bases between. The germline CDR1 and CDR2 sequences are LNHDA and SQIVND (reference sequence). This CDR3 contains 14 residues. The CDR3 loop is CAPLGERSRREQYF. The CDR3 nucleotides are TGTGCCCCCCTTGGGGAGCGGTCGAGGAGGGAGCAGTACTTC. The full variable domain, completed using reference TRBV19 and TRBJ2-7, is DGGITQSPKYLFRKEGQNVTLSCEQNLNHDAMYWYRQDPGQGLRLIYYSQIVNDFQKGDIAEGYSVSREKKESFPLTVTSAQKNPTAFYLCAPLGERSRREQYFGPGTRLTVT.

The chain is built from TRBV15 and TRBJ1-5; D ambiguous. In germline, CDR1 is LNHNV, CDR2 YYDKDF (reference sequence). The germline V and J ends were trimmed by 0 bases and 6 bases, with 12 bases remaining between them. The CDR3 is 15 residues long. As DNA, the CDR3 is TGTGCCACCAGCAGAGATTCGAGAAAGCGTCAGCCCCAGCATTTT. Its protein is CATSRDSRKRQPQHF.

This clone appeared a few times. The chain carries TRBV5-1 and TRBJ2-5; tentatively, D is TRBD1 (6 bases). This CDR3 spans 14 amino acids. Trimming removed 1 base from V and 5 bases from J, with 12 bases in between. From germline, CDR1 is SGHRS and CDR2 YFSETQ. The CDR3 loop reads CASSLTGGEETQYF. The CDR3 nucleotides read TGCGCCAGCAGCTTGACTGGGGGCGAGGAGACCCAGTACTTC.

This clone showed up just once. This chain links TRBV11-2 with TRBJ2-7, with D possibly being TRBD1 (5 bases). The germline V and J ends were trimmed by 1 base and 7 bases, with 20 bases remaining between them. This CDR3 is 16 amino acids long. Germline-derived CDR1 and CDR2 are SGHAT and FQNNGV. CDR3 nucleotide sequence: TGTGCCAGCAGCTTAGGCCAGGGTATCCCTCTATGGGAGCAGTACTTC. Translating it yields CASSLGQGIPLWEQYF.